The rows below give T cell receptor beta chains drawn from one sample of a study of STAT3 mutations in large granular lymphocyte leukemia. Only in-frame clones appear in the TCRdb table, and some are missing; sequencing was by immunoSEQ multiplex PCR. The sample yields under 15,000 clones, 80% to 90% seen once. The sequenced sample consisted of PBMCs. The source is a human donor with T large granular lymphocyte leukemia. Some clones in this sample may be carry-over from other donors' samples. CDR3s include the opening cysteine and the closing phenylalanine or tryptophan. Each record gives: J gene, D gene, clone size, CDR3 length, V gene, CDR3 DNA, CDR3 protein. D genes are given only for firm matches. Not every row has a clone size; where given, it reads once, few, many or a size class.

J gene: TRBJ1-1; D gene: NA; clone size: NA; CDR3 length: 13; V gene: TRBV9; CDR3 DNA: TGTGCCAGCAGCGTAGATCTGGGCACTGAAGCTTTCTTT; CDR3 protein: CASSVDLGTEAFF
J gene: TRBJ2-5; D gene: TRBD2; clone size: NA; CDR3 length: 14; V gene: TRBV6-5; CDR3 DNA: TGTGCCAGCGCCCGGGGGGGGCTGGGAGAGACCCAGTACTTC; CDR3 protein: CASARGGLGETQYF
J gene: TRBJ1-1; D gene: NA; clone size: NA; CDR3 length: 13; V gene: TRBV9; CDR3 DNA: TGTGCCAGCAGCGTAGCCAGGGGAACTGAAGCTTTCTTT; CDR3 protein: CASSVARGTEAFF
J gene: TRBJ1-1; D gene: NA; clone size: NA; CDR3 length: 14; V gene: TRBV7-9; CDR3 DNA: TGTGCCAGCAGCTTATTCTCGGGGGACACTGAAGCTTTCTTT; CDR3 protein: CASSLFSGDTEAFF
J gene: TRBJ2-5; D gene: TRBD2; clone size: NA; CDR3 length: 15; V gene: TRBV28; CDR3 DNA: TGTGCCAGCAGCTCCCAGCGGGGGAGCCAAGAGACCCAGTACTTC; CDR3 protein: CASSSQRGSQETQYF
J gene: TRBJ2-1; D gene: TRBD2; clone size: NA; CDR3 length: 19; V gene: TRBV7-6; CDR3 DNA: TGTGCCAGCAGCTTGGTAGCCTCCGGTAGCGGGAGGGGGTTAGGTGAGCAGTTCTTC; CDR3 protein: CASSLVASGSGRGLGEQFF
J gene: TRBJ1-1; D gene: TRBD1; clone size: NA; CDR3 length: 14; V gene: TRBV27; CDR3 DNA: TGTGCCAGCAGCCGGGACAGGGGGAACACTGAAGCTTTCTTT; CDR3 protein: CASSRDRGNTEAFF
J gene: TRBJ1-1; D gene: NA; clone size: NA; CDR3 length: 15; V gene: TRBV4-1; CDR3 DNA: TGCGCCAGCAGCCAGAGGACGGTAATGAACACTGAAGCTTTCTTT; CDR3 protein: CASSQRTVMNTEAFF
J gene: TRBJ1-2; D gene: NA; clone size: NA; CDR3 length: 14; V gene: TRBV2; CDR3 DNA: TGTGTCAGCAGTGAAGGCTACTACCTCTATGGCTACACCTTC; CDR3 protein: CVSSEGYYLYGYTF
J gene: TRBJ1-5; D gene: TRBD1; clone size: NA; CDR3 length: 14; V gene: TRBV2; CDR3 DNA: TGTGCCAGCACCCCCGGGACAGATTATCAGCCCCAGCATTTT; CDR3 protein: CASTPGTDYQPQHF
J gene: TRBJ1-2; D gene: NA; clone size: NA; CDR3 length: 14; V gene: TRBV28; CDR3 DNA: TGTGCCAGCAGCCCCCAATTCGGGGGGCGAGGCTACACCTTC; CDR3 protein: CASSPQFGGRGYTF
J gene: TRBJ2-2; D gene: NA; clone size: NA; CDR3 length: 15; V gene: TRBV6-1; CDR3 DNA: TGTGCCGGGTCAGATTGGGGGGCGAGCACCGGGGAGCTGTTTTTT; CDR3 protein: CAGSDWGASTGELFF
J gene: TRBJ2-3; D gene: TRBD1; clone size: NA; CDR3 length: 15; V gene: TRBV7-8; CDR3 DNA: TGTGCCAGCAGCTTAGCGAACAGGGGAACAGATACGCAGTATTTT; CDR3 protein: CASSLANRGTDTQYF
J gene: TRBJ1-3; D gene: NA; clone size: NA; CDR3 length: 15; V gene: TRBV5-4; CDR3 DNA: TGTGCCAGCAGCTCCGGGTTAAGCTCTGGAAACACCATATATTTT; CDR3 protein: CASSSGLSSGNTIYF
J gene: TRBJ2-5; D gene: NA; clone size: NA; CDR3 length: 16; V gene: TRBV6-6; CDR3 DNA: TGTGCCAGCAGAACCGGGACAAGGGAGGTGGGGGAGACCCAGTACTTC; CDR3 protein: CASRTGTREVGETQYF
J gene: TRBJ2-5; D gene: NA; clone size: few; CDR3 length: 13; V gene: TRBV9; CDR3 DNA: TGTGCCAGCAGCCTGCCGGGACAAGAGACCCAGTACTTC; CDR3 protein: CASSLPGQETQYF
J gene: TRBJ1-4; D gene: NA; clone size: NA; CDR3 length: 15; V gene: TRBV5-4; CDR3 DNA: TGTGCCAGCAGCCCAGACCGGGGGAGTGAGGAAAAACTGTTTTTT; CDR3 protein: CASSPDRGSEEKLFF
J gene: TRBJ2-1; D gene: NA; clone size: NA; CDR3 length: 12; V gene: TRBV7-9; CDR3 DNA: TGTGCCAGCAGTCTACGGATAAATGAGCAGTTCTTC; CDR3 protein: CASSLRINEQFF
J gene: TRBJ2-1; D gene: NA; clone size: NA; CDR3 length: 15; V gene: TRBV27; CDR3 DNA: TGTGCCAGCAGCCGGGACCTCCAGCCCTACAATGAGCAGTTCTTC; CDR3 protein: CASSRDLQPYNEQFF
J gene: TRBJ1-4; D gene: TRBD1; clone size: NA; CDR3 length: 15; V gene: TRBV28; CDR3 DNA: TGTGCCAGCAGTCTCACAGGGGAGACTAATGAAAAACTGTTTTTT; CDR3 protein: CASSLTGETNEKLFF
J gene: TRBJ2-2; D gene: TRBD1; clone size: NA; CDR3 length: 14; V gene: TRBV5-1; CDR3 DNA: TGCGCCAGCAGCCCTGACAGGGTTGGCGGGGAGCTGTTTTTT; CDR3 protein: CASSPDRVGGELFF
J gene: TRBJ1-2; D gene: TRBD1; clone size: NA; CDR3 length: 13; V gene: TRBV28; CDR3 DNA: TGTGCCAGCAGTCCCGGGACAGGGAAACGTTACACCTTC; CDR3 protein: CASSPGTGKRYTF
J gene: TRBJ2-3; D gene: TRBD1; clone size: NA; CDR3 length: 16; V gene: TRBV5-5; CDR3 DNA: TGTGCCAGCAGCCCCGGACAGGGGAGAATTGCAGATACGCAGTATTTT; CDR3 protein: CASSPGQGRIADTQYF
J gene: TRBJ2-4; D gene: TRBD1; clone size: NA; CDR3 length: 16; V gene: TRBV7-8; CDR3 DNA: TGTGCCAGCAGCCCCGGACAGGGGAGAGCCAAAAACATTCAGTACTTC; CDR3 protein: CASSPGQGRAKNIQYF
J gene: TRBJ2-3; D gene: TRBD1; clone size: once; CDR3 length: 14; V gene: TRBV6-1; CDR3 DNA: TGTGCCGGTGATAGGGACAGGGTCACAGATACGCAGTATTTT; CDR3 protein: CAGDRDRVTDTQYF
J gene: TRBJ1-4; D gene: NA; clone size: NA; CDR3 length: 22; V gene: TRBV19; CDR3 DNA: TGTGCCAGTAGTCCAAGTTTTGTTGCGTCGGACACCGAAATTGCAACTAATGAAAAACTGTTTTTT; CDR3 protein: CASSPSFVASDTEIATNEKLFF
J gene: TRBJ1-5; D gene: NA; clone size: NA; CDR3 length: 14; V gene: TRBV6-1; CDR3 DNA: TGTGCCACGCGGAGACTGGAGGGCAATCAGCCCCAGCATTTT; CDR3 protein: CATRRLEGNQPQHF
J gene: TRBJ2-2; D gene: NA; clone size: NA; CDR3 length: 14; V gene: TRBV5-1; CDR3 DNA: TGCGCCAGCAGCTTGGCCGCGGGGAACGGGGAGCTGTTTTTT; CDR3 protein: CASSLAAGNGELFF
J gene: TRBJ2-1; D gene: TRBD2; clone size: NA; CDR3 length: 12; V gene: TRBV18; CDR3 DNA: TGTGCCAGCTCACCGGTAGCGGGAGACGGTTTCTTC; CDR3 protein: CASSPVAGDGFF
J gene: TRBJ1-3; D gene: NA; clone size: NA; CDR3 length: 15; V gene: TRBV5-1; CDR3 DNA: TGCGCCAGCAGCTTATGGGGGGCAACTGGAAACACCATATATTTT; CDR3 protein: CASSLWGATGNTIYF
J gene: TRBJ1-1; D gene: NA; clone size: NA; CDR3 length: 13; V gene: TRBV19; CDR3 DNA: TGTGCCAGTAGTCCTCCCAGTTACACTGAAGCTTTCTTT; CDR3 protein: CASSPPSYTEAFF
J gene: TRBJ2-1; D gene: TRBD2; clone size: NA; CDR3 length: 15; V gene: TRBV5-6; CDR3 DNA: TGTGCCAGCAGCTGGGGGACTAGCGGTAACAATGAGCAGTTCTTC; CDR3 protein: CASSWGTSGNNEQFF
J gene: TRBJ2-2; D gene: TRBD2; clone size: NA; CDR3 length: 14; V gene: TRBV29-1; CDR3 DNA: TGCAGCGTTGTTAGGGAGGGCGGAACCGGGGAGCTGTTTTTT; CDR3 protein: CSVVREGGTGELFF
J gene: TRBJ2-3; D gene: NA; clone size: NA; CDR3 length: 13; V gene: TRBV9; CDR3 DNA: TGTGCCAGCAGCGTGGCAGGAATCGATACGCAGTATTTT; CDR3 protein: CASSVAGIDTQYF
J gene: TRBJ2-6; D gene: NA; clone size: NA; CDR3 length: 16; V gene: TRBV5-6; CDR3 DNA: TGTGCCAGCACCGGGACTTTTCGCTCTGGGGCCAACGTCCTGACTTTC; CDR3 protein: CASTGTFRSGANVLTF
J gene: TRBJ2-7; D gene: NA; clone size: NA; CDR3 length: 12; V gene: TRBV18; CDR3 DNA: TGTGCCAGCTCCTTCGGGAGAAACGAGCAGTACTTC; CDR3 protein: CASSFGRNEQYF
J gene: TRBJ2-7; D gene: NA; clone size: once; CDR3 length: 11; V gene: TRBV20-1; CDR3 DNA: TGCAGTCTATTAGGGAGCCACGAGCAGTACTTC; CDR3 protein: CSLLGSHEQYF
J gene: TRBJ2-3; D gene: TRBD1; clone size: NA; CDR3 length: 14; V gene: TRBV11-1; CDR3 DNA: TGTGCCAGCAGCCGGGACAGGAGCACAGATACGCAGTATTTT; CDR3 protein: CASSRDRSTDTQYF
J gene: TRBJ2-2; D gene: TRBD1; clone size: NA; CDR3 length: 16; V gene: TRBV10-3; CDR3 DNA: TGTGCCATCAGTGAGTTTATGACAGGGCTCACCGGGGAGCTGTTTTTT; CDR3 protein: CAISEFMTGLTGELFF
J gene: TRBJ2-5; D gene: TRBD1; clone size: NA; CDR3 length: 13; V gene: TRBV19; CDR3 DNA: TGTGCCAGTAGTACCAACAGGGGAGAGACCCAGTACTTC; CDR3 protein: CASSTNRGETQYF
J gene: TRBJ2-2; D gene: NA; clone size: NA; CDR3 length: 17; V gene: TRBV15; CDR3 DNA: TGTGCCACCAGCAGAGATTGGCAGCCTGGAGTGGGCCGGGAGCTGTTTTTT; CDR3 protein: CATSRDWQPGVGRELFF
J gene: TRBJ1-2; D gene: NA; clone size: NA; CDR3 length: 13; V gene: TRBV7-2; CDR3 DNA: TGTGCCAGCAGCCAGGAGGGGGTCCTTGGCTACACCTTC; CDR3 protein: CASSQEGVLGYTF
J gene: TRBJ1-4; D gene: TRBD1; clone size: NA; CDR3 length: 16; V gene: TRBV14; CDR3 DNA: TGTGCCAGCAGCCACGCCGACAGGGGGACTAATGAAAAACTGTTTTTT; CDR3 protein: CASSHADRGTNEKLFF
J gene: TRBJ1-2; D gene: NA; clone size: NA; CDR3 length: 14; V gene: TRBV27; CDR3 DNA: TGTGCCAGCAGTGCCGGGGCGGGGGATTATGGCTACACCTTC; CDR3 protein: CASSAGAGDYGYTF
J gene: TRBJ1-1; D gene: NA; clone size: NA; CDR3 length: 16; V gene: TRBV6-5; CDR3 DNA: TGTGCCAGCAGTTACTCGAATTACAGGGAGAACACTGAAGCTTTCTTT; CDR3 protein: CASSYSNYRENTEAFF
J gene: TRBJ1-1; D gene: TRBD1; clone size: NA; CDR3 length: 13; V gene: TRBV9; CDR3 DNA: TGTGCCAGCAGCTTCAGGGGGTCCACTGAAGCTTTCTTT; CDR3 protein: CASSFRGSTEAFF
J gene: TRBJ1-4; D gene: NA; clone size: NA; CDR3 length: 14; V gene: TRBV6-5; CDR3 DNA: TGTGCCAGCGGTTGGACAACAACTAATGAAAAACTGTTTTTT; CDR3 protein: CASGWTTTNEKLFF
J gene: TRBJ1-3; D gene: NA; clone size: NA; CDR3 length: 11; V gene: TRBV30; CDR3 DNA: TGTGCCTGGGCCAGTGGAAACACCATATATTTT; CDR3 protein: CAWASGNTIYF
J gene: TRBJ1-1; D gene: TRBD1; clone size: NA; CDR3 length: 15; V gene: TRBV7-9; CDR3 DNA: TGTGCCAGCAGCTTGTTAGCAGGGGGGGACACTGAAGCTTTCTTT; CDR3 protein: CASSLLAGGDTEAFF
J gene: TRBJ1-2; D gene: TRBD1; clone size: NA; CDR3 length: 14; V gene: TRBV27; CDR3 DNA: TGTGCCAGCGGGACCGAGACAGGGGGGTATGGCTACACCTTC; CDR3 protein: CASGTETGGYGYTF
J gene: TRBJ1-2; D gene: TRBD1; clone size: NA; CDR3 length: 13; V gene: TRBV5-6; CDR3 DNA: TGTGCCAGCAGCTTCCGGGACAGGGATGGCTACACCTTC; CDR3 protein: CASSFRDRDGYTF
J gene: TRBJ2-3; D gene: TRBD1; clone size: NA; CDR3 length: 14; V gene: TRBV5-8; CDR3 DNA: TGTGCCAGCAGCGTCGACAGGGGCACAGATACGCAGTATTTT; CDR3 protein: CASSVDRGTDTQYF
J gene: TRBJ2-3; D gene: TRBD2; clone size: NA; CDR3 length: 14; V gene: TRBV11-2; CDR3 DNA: TGTGCCAGCAGCCGGACTAGCGGGTCAGATACGCAGTATTTT; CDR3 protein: CASSRTSGSDTQYF
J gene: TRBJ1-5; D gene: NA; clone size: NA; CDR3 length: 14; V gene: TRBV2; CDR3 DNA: TGTGCCAGCAGTGAACGGACAATTAATCAGCCCCAGCATTTT; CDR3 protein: CASSERTINQPQHF
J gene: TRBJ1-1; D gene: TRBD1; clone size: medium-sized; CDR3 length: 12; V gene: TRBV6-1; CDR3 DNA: TGTGCCAGCCCAGGGGGCGGGACTGAAGCTTTCTTT; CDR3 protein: CASPGGGTEAFF